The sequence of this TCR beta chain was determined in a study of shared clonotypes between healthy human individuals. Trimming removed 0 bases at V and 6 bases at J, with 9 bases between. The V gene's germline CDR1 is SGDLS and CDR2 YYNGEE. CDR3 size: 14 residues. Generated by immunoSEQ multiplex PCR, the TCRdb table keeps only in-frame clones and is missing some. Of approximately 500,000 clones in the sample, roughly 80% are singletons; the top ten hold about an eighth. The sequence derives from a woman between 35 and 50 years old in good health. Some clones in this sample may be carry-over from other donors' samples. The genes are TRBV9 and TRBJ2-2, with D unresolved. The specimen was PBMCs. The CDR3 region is CASSVARLAGELFF. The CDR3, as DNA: TGTGCCAGCAGCGTAGCCAGACTGGCCGGGGAGCTGTTTTTT.